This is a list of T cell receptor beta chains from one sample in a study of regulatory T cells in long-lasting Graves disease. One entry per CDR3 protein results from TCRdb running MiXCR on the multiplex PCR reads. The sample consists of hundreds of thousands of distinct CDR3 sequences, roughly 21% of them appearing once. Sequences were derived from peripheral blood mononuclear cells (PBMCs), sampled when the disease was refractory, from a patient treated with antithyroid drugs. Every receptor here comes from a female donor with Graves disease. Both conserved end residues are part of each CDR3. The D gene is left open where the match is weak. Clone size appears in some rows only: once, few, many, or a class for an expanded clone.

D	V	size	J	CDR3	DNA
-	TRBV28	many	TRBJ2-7	CASRRSVYYEQYF	TGTGCCAGCCGACGCTCCGTCTACTACGAGCAGTACTTC
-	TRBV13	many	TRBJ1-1	CASSLGRAQGPEAFF	TGTGCCAGCAGCTTAGGTAGGGCTCAGGGCCCTGAAGCTTTCTTT
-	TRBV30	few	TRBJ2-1	CAWSVSGNEQFF	TGTGCCTGGAGTGTATCAGGTAATGAGCAGTTCTTC
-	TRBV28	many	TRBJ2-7	CASRAESFTYEQYF	TGTGCCAGCAGAGCCGAAAGCTTCACCTACGAGCAGTACTTC
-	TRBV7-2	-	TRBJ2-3	CASSYRLGSTDTQYF	TGTGCCAGCAGCTATAGACTCGGTAGCACAGATACGCAGTATTTT
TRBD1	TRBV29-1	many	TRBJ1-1	CSVGRQGATMNTEAFF	TGCAGCGTAGGTCGACAGGGGGCAACGATGAACACTGAAGCTTTCTTT
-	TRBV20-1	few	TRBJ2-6	CSAETAGANVLTF	TGCAGTGCGGAGACAGCTGGGGCCAACGTCCTGACTTTC
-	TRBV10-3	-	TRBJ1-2	CAISESSQNYGYTF	TGTGCCATCAGTGAGTCGAGCCAGAACTATGGCTACACCTTC
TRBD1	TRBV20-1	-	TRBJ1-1	CSVTNGQGGVVDTEAFF	TGCAGTGTTACAAACGGACAGGGAGGAGTTGTCGACACTGAAGCTTTCTTT
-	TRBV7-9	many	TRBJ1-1	CASSLAGGLNTEAFF	TGTGCCAGCAGCTTAGCGGGTGGACTTAACACTGAAGCTTTCTTT